The rows below give T cell receptor beta chains drawn from one sample of a study of technical replicates of blood from a handful of donors. Some clones are missing from TCRdb's copy, which holds only in-frame ones; the method was immunoSEQ multiplex PCR. Among tens of thousands of clones listed, roughly nine tenths were seen once. The material sequenced was T cells isolated from PBMCs. These receptors were collected from a human donor in good health. Both conserved end residues are part of each CDR3. A D gene is named only where the DNA matches it firmly. For some rows the clone size is stated as once, few or many, or as a class when expanded; others skip it.

v_gene	j_gene	abundance	d_gene	CDR3aa	CDR3nt
TRBV6-6	TRBJ2-7	.	TRBD2	CASKNQAGVSYEQYF	TGTGCCAGCAAAAACCAAGCGGGAGTCTCCTACGAGCAGTACTTC
TRBV5-6	TRBJ2-2	.	.	CASSRYGELFF	TGTGCCAGCAGTCGGTACGGGGAGCTGTTTTTT
TRBV12-5	TRBJ1-5	few	TRBD1	CASGLERTGEGSNQPQHF	TGTGCTAGTGGTTTGGAGAGGACAGGGGAGGGTAGCAATCAGCCCCAGCATTTT
TRBV2	TRBJ1-5	.	TRBD1	CASSVPGGGQPQHF	TGTGCCAGCAGTGTACCAGGGGGCGGACAGCCCCAGCATTTT
TRBV7-9	TRBJ2-3	.	TRBD1	CASSLSQGADTQYF	TGTGCCAGCAGCTTAAGCCAGGGGGCAGATACGCAGTATTTT
TRBV9	TRBJ2-1	once	.	CASSAAGTISYNEQFF	TGTGCCAGCAGCGCAGCCGGGACAATCTCCTACAATGAGCAGTTCTTC
TRBV9	TRBJ1-2	.	TRBD1	CASSPGTGGRGGYTF	TGTGCCAGCAGCCCCGGGACAGGGGGCCGGGGTGGCTACACCTTC
TRBV30	TRBJ1-2	.	.	CAWKDSDPYGYTF	TGTGCCTGGAAAGACAGCGACCCGTATGGCTACACCTTC
TRBV10-3	TRBJ2-7	.	.	CAISVGGETPFSYEQYF	TGTGCCATCAGTGTTGGAGGGGAAACCCCTTTCTCCTACGAGCAGTACTTC
TRBV5-6	TRBJ1-5	.	TRBD1	CASSAGQDYYQPQHF	TGTGCCAGCAGCGCCGGACAGGATTATTATCAGCCCCAGCATTTT